The 13 T cell receptor beta chains presented below share a single source sample, sequenced in a study of CD8+CD57+ T cells in acquired aplastic anemia. Genomic DNA, serving as template, underwent TCR beta VDJ and CDR3 profiling. TCRdb redid the calling of the reads with MiXCR, one entry per CDR3 protein. The sample carries about 190,000 distinct CDR3 sequences, 54% recorded once. Sequenced material: sorted CD4+, CD8+, or CD8+CD57+ T cells (not recorded which) from PBMCs. These receptor sequences come from a human donor in good health, serving as a control.

This clonotype came up many times. The gene calls are TRBV4-1 and TRBJ1-5; weak D call: TRBD1 (5 bases). The CDR3 extends over 17 amino acids. CDR1 and CDR2 from the germline V gene are MGHRA and YSYEKL. Trimming removed 0 bases from V and 0 bases from J, with 12 bases in between. CDR3 DNA sequence: TGCGCCAGCAGCCAAGATGACAGCGCCCTTAGCAATCAGCCCCAGCATTTT. This translates into CASSQDDSALSNQPQHF.

Points on this clonotype: Germline and junction disagree at one end, which may indicate a read error. The chain combines TRBV10-3 with TRBJ1-5; 7 bases fit TRBD1. The CDR3 sequence is 14 residues long. CDR1 is ENHRY and CDR2 is SYGVKD in the germline V gene. The CDR3 here is CASSYSQGNQPQHF. The CDR3, as DNA: TGTGCCAGCAGTTACTCACAGGGGAATCAGCCCCAGCATTTT.

As regards this clonotype: The junction departs from the called germline gene at one end, perhaps through a read error. The chain employs TRBV10-3 and TRBJ2-1, with D maybe TRBD2 (5 bases). CDR3 size: 15 residues. CDR1 is ENHRY, CDR2 SYGVKD, per germline. CDR3 protein: CASSYRRGSYNEQFF. The CDR3 region has the DNA TGTGCCAGCAGTTACCGTCGGGGCTCCTACAATGAGCAGTTCTTC.

V gene TRBV9 combines with J gene TRBJ1-1; TRBD1 matches 8 bases. CDR3 length: 16 residues. V lost 7 bases and J lost 1; bases outside the gene matches: 12. The germline V gene encodes CDR1 SGDLS and CDR2 YYNGEE. DNA of the CDR3: TGTGCCAGCTGCCCTCGTCCCGGGACAGGGAACACTGAAGCTTTCTTT. This codes for CASCPRPGTGNTEAFF.

The chain carries TRBV15 and TRBJ2-5; 8 bases are shared with TRBD1. The CDR3 extends over 15 amino acids. Trimming cost V 5 bases and J 9 bases; bases outside gene matches: 14. Germline CDR1 reads LNHNV; CDR2 reads YYDKDF (reference sequence). The CDR3 nucleotides read TGTGCCACCAGCTCAACAGGGGGAAGTGGTCAGCCCCAGTACTTC. Encoded protein: CATSSTGGSGQPQYF.

The chain uses TRBV10-2 and TRBJ2-7; TRBD1 or TRBD2 may be the D gene (5 bases each). The length of the CDR3 is 12 residues. The V and J ends lost 7 bases and 7 bases respectively, with 14 bases between them. CDR1 is WSHSY and CDR2 is SAAADI in the germline V gene. The DNA for the CDR3 is TGCGCCAGCAACGCCGGGACGGGGGAGCAGTACTTC. Protein: CASNAGTGEQYF.

In this sample, this clonotype turned up once. This chain connects TRBV20-1 to TRBJ2-7, with D possibly matching TRBD1 (5 bases). The V end lost 6 bases, the J end lost 3 bases, and 12 bases lay between the germline ends. Germline CDR1 is DFQATT and CDR2 is SNEGSKA (reference sequence). CDR3 size: 12 residues. The CDR3 bases are TGCAGTGCCCGCCAGGGCAACTACGAGCAGTACTTC. This codes for CSARQGNYEQYF.

At least ten counts were recorded for this clonotype. The chain is built from TRBV12-3 or TRBV12-4 and TRBJ1-4; the D is unclear. Trimming shortened V by 5 bases and J by 10 bases, and 14 bases separated the two germline ends. This CDR3 is 13 amino acids long. The CDR3 is CASSLTVVGKLFF. In nucleotides, the CDR3 is TGTGCCAGCAGTCTCACCGTGGTAGGAAAACTGTTTTTT.

The chain employs TRBV19 and TRBJ1-2; D call uncertain. The CDR3 covers 13 residues. CDR1 and CDR2 from the germline V gene are LNHDA and SQIVND (reference sequence). Trimming removed 7 bases at V and 2 bases at J, with 11 bases between. In nucleotides, the CDR3 is TGTGCCAGTACCCCCTCCTCCAACTATGGCTACACCTTC. It yields the protein CASTPSSNYGYTF.

Regarding this clonotype: One end of the junction does not line up with germline, which may come from a read error. CDR3 DNA sequence: TGTGCCAGCCGGGAGGATGGGACAGGGAGTTTT. Protein sequence: CASREDGTGSF. V is TRBV2 and J is TRBJ1-6; 9 positions match TRBD1. The CDR3 is 11 amino acids. The germline gives CDR1 SNHLY, CDR2 FYNNEI.

This clonotype was counted between two and nine times. The V call is TRBV6-1, the J call TRBJ1-2; D call uncertain. V shed 7 bases and J shed 4 bases, with 10 bases lying between them. CDR3 size: 12 residues. CDR1 is MNHNS and CDR2 is SASEGT in the germline V gene. For the CDR3, the DNA is TGTGCCAGCATCGAACAGACCTATGGCTACACCTTC. Amino acids: CASIEQTYGYTF.

This clonotype was detected many times. This chain links TRBV6-6 with TRBJ1-2, with a tentative D call TRBD1 (5 bases). This CDR3 has 13 amino acids. Deletions cut 7 bases from V and 1 base from J, with 10 bases between. Germline lookup yields CDR1 MNHNY and CDR2 SVGAGI (reference sequence). The CDR3: CASNKQGNYGYTF. The DNA of the CDR3 is TGTGCCAGCAATAAGCAGGGTAACTATGGCTACACCTTC.

The rearrangement joins TRBV5-1 to TRBJ1-1; a weak D match, TRBD1 (6 bases). Trimming stripped 0 bases from V and 4 bases from J, with 13 bases between. The CDR3 is made up of 15 amino acids. The germline V gene encodes CDR1 SGHRS and CDR2 YFSETQ. The CDR3 is CASSLAGRGVTEAFF. CDR3 in DNA: TGCGCCAGCAGCTTGGCCGGCAGGGGCGTCACTGAAGCTTTCTTT.